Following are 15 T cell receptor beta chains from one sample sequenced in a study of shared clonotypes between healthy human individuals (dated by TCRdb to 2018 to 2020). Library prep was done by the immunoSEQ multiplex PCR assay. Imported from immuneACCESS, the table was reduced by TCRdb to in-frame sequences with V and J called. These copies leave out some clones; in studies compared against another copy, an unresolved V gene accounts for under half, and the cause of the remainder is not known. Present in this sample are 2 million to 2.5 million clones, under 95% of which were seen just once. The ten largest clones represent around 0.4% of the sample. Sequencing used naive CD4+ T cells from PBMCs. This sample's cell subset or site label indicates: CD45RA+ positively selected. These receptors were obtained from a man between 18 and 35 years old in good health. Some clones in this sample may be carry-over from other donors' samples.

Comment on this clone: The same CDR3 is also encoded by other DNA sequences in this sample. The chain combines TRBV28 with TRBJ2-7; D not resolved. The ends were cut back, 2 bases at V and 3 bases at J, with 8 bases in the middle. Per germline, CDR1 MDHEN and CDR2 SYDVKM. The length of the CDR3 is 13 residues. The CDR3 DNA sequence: TGTGCCAGCAGTTTACGCCGGTTCTACGAGCAGTACTTC. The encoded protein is CASSLRRFYEQYF.

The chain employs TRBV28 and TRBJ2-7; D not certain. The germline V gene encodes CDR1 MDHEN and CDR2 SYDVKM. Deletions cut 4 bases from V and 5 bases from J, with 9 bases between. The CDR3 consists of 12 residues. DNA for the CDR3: TGTGCCAGCAGTTCCCCCCGGGACGAGCAGTACTTC. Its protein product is CASSSPRDEQYF.

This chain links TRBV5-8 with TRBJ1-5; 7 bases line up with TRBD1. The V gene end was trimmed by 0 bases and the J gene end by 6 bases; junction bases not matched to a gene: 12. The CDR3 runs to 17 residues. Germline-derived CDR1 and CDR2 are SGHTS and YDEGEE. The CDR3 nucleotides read TGTGCCAGCAGCTTGGACCTCGGGACAGCTAAAATTCAGCCCCAGCATTTT. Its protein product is CASSLDLGTAKIQPQHF.

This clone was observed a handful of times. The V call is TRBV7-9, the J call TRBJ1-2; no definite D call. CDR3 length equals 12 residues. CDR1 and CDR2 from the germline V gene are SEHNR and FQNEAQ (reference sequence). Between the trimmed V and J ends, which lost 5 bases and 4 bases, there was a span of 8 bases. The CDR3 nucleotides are TGTGCCAGCAGCCCCGGTAGCTATGGCTACACCTTC. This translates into CASSPGSYGYTF.

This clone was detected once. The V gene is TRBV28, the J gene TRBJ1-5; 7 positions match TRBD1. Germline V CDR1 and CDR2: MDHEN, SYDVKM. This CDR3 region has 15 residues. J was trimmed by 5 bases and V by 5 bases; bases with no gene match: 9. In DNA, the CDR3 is TGTGCCAGCAGTCCCGGGACAGCGTCGGATCAGCCCCAGCATTTT. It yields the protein CASSPGTASDQPQHF.

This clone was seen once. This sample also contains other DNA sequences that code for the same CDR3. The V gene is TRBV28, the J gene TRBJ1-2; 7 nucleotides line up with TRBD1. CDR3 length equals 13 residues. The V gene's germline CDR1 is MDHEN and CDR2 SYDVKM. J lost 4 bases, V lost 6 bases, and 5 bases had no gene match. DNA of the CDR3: TGTGCCAGCAGCCCGGGACAGACCTATGGCTACACCTTC. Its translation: CASSPGQTYGYTF.

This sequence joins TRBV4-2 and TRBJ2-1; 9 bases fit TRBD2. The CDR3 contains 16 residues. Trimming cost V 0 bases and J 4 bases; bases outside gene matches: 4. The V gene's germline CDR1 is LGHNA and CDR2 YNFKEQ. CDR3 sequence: CASSQEETSGYNEQFF. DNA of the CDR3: TGTGCCAGCAGCCAAGAAGAGACTAGCGGATACAATGAGCAGTTCTTC.

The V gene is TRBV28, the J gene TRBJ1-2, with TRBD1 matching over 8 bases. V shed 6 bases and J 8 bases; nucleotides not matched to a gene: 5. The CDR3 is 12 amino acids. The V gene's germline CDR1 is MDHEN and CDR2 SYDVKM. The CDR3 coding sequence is TGTGCCAGCAGCGGACAGGGCCGGGGCTACACCTTC. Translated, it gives CASSGQGRGYTF.

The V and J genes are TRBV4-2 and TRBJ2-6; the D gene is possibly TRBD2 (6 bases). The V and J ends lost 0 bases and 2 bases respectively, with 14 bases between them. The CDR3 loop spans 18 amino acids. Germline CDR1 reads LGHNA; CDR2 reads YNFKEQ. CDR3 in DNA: TGTGCCAGCAGCCAAGATCGGTTCGGAGGGGCTGGGGCCAACGTCCTGACTTTC. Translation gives CASSQDRFGGAGANVLTF.

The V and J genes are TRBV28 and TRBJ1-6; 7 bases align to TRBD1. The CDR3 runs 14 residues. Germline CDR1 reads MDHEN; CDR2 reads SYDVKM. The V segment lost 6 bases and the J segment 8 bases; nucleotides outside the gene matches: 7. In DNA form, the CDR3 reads TGTGCCAGCAGCCCTGACAGGGCCCATTCACCCCTCCACTTT. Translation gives CASSPDRAHSPLHF.

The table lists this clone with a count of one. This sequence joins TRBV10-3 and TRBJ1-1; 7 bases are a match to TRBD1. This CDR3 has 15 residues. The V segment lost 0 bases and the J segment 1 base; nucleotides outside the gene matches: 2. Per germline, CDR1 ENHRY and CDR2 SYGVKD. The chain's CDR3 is CAISESGQENTEAFF. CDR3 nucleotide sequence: TGTGCCATCAGTGAGTCCGGACAGGAGAACACTGAAGCTTTCTTT.

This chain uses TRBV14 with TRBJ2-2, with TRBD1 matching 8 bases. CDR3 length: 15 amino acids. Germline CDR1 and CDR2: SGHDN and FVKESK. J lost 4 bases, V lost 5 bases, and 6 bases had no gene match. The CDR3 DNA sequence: TGTGCCAGCAGCACCGACAGGGGAGGCACCGGGGAGCTGTTTTTT. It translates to CASSTDRGGTGELFF.

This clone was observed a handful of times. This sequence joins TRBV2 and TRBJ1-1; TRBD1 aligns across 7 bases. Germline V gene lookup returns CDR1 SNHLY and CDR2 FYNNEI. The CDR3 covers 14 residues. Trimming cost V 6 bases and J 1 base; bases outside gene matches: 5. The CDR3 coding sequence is TGTGCCAGCAGGACACAGGGGCAGAACACTGAAGCTTTCTTT. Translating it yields CASRTQGQNTEAFF. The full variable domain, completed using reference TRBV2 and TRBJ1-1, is EPEVTQTPSHQVTQMGQEVILRCVPISNHLYFYWYRQILGQKVEFLVSFYNNEISEKSEIFDDQFSVERPDGSNFTLKIRSTKLEDSAMYFCASRTQGQNTEAFFGQGTRLTVV.

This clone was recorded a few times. The CDR3 DNA follows: TGCGCCAGCAGCCAGGTGGAGGCTAGCAATCAGCCCCAGCATTTT. Residues: CASSQVEASNQPQHF. The V and J genes are TRBV4-1 and TRBJ1-5; unclear D gene. The CDR3 spans 15 residues. Germline lookup yields CDR1 MGHRA and CDR2 YSYEKL. The germline V and J ends were trimmed by 3 bases and 0 bases, with 9 bases remaining between them.

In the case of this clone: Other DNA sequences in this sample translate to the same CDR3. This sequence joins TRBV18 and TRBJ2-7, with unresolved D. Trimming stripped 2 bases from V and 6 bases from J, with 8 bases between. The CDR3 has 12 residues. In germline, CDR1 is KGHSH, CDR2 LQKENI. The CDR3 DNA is TGTGCCAGCTCACCAGAGGTGGGCGAGCAGTACTTC. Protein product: CASSPEVGEQYF.